This T cell receptor beta chain was identified in a study of T cells in Graves' hyperthyroidism and ophthalmopathy. RNA transcripts were the template for amplifying TCR beta CDR3 regions. First-round RT-PCR with HTBI primers amplified the TCR CDR3 region. TCRdb re-derived calls from the multiplex PCR reads in MiXCR, one entry per CDR3 protein. The table shows about 98,000 distinct CDR3 sequences, with 35% to 45% occurring only once. Study results and caveats: A median around 6.8 months before onset, the model predicted ophthalmopathy. Most thyroid clonotypes that were expanded above 0.001 also turned up in blood.

Stable disease denoted Graves' hyperthyroidism without ophthalmopathy progression within 18 months. Clinical symptoms, serum thyroxine, TRAb, thyroid ultrasound and orbital computed tomography established diagnosis. This clonotype was recorded many times. Antigen: not known. CDR1 and CDR2 from the germline V gene are SGHVS and FQNEAQ. CDR3 length: 12 residues. V lost 5 bases, J lost 5 bases, and 9 bases lay in between. The sequenced sample consisted of peripheral blood or thyroid tissue (not recorded which). The receptor's source is a woman between 25 and 40 years old with Graves' hyperthyroidism. This chain joins TRBV7-8 and TRBJ2-5; no reliable D call. The CDR3 reads CASSRLWETQYF. In nucleotides, the CDR3 is TGTGCCAGCAGCCGTTTGTGGGAGACCCAGTACTTC.